One and the same sample provided the 20 T cell receptor beta chains below, sequenced in a study of CD8+ T cells in alopecia areata. Sequencing relied on a cDNA template that was reverse transcribed from extracted RNA. Sequenced by immunoSEQ multiplex PCR; TCRdb stores in-frame clones only, minus some. Among just over 150,000 clones listed, 45% to 55% were seen once. The sequencing here drew on CD8+ T cells sorted from blood, taken at week 0. These receptor sequences come from a human donor with alopecia areata.

V usage is TRBV30 and J usage is TRBJ1-1, with D hard to call. This CDR3 contains 12 residues. Germline V lookup: CDR1 GTSNPN, CDR2 SVGIG (reference sequence). The V gene lost 2 bases and the J gene lost 4 bases, with 8 bases spanning the gap. CDR3 in amino acids: CAWSFLATEAFF. The CDR3 nucleotides are TGTGCCTGGAGTTTCTTGGCCACTGAAGCTTTCTTT.

The rearrangement uses TRBV30 and TRBJ2-2; D gene ambiguous. Germline-derived CDR1 and CDR2 are GTSNPN and SVGIG (reference sequence). V lost 3 bases to trimming and J lost 2 bases, with 7 bases between them. The CDR3 length is 13 residues. CDR3 region: CAWSEQNTGELFF. Written as DNA, the CDR3 is TGTGCCTGGAGCGAACAAAACACCGGGGAGCTGTTTTTT. Full variable domain (rest looked up from reference TRBV30 and TRBJ2-2): SQTIHQWPATLVQPVGSPLSLECTVEGTSNPNLYWYRQAAGRGLQLLFYSVGIGQISSEVPQNLSASRPQDRQFILSSKKLLLSDSGFYLCAWSEQNTGELFFGEGSRLTVL.

The chain carries TRBV19 and TRBJ2-1; 7 bases line up with TRBD1. Trimming took 7 bases from V and 8 from J; bases not matched to a gene: 11. Germline V gene sequence: CDR1 LNHDA, CDR2 SQIVND (reference sequence). The CDR3 runs 14 residues. The DNA of the CDR3 is TGTGCCAGTACCCACAGGGGTAGTAACGATGAGCAGTTCTTC. Its translation is CASTHRGSNDEQFF.

This chain joins TRBV5-1 and TRBJ2-7; 7 bases match TRBD1. This CDR3 is 14 amino acids long. Trimming took 4 bases from V and 1 from J; bases not matched to a gene: 5. Germline values: CDR1 SGHRS, CDR2 YFSETQ. CDR3 bases: TGCGCCAGCAGCCCCGGGACAGATTCCTACGAGCAGTACTTC. Residues: CASSPGTDSYEQYF. The whole variable domain, remainder taken from reference TRBV5-1 and TRBJ2-7, is KAGVTQTPRYLIKTRGQQVTLSCSPISGHRSVSWYQQTPGQGLQFLFEYFSETQRNKGNFPGRFSGRQFSNSRSEMNVSTLELGDSALYLCASSPGTDSYEQYFGPGTRLTVT.

The gene calls are TRBV2 and TRBJ2-5; D gene uncertain. This CDR3 has 14 residues. CDR1 is SNHLY, CDR2 FYNNEI, per germline. Trimming pared 3 bases from V and 1 base from J, leaving 9 bases between. CDR3 sequence: CASSDLGSQETQYF. The CDR3 DNA follows: TGTGCCAGCAGTGATCTCGGCAGCCAAGAGACCCAGTACTTC.

This clone was seen a few times. V and J are TRBV27 and TRBJ1-5, with D tentatively TRBD1 (6 bases). The germline V gene has CDR1 MNHEY and CDR2 SMNVEV (reference sequence). The CDR3 runs 16 residues. V dropped 5 bases and J dropped 1 base, with 15 bases sitting between them. In DNA, the CDR3 is TGTGCCAGCAGTCTTAGGCCTGACAGGAGCAATCAGCCCCAGCATTTT. As protein: CASSLRPDRSNQPQHF.

CDR3 nucleotides: TGTGCCAGCAGTTACTCGGGGCCAACTGGCGCAGATACGCAGTATTTT. This translates into CASSYSGPTGADTQYF. The V call is TRBV6-5, the J call TRBJ2-3, with D perhaps matching TRBD1 (5 bases). The germline V and J ends were trimmed by 0 bases and 4 bases, with 14 bases remaining between them. The CDR3 has 16 residues. In germline, CDR1 is MNHEY, CDR2 SVGAGI.

This clone was detected a few times. The V gene is TRBV7-8, the J gene TRBJ1-1; D call uncertain. The CDR3 covers 13 residues. CDR1 is SGHVS, CDR2 FQNEAQ, per germline. Deletions cut 0 bases from V and 1 base from J, with 3 bases between. The CDR3 loop reads CASSLARNTEAFF. In DNA form, the CDR3 reads TGTGCCAGCAGCTTAGCTAGGAACACTGAAGCTTTCTTT.

The chain carries TRBV30 and TRBJ2-5; maybe TRBD2 (6 bases). The V gene lost 0 bases and the J gene lost 10 bases, with 15 bases spanning the gap. CDR3 length equals 13 residues. Per the germline V gene, CDR1 is GTSNPN and CDR2 is SVGIG (reference sequence). For the CDR3, the DNA is TGTGCCTGGAGTGTGGGCCGGACCGGGAGCCAGTACTTC. This sequence encodes CAWSVGRTGSQYF. Full variable domain (remainder filled in from reference TRBV30 and TRBJ2-5): SQTIHQWPATLVQPVGSPLSLECTVEGTSNPNLYWYRQAAGRGLQLLFYSVGIGQISSEVPQNLSASRPQDRQFILSSKKLLLSDSGFYLCAWSVGRTGSQYFGPGTRLLVL.

Remarks on this clone: It differs at one base from a far larger clone, so likely a read error. The rearrangement links TRBV7-8 to TRBJ1-2, with 7 bases lining up with TRBD1. The CDR3 loop spans 13 amino acids. V was clipped by 5 bases and J by 3 bases; unmatched bases: 3. CDR1 is SGHVS and CDR2 is FQNEAQ in the germline V gene. For the CDR3, the DNA is TGTGCCAGCAGCCCAGGGGGGGACTATGGCTACACCTTC. It codes for CASSPGGDYGYTF. Based on the CDR3 plus reference TRBV7-8 and TRBJ1-2, the full variable domain is GAGVSQSPRYKVAKRGQDVALRCDPISGHVSLFWYQQALGQGPEFLTYFQNEAQLDKSGLPSDRFFAERPEGSVSTLKIQRTQQEDSAVYLCASSPGGDYGYTFGSGTRLTVV.

The chain employs TRBV6-5 and TRBJ1-1; 7 nucleotides match TRBD1. V gave up 7 bases and J gave up 5 bases; unmatched junction bases: 10. The CDR3 covers 14 residues. CDR1 MNHEY and CDR2 SVGAGI come from the germline V gene. Written as DNA, the CDR3 is TGTGCCAGCATCGGAACAGGGGAGGGGACTGAAGCTTTCTTT. This codes for CASIGTGEGTEAFF.

The chain joins TRBV14 to TRBJ2-3; unclear D gene. CDR3 length equals 14 residues. Germline values: CDR1 SGHDN, CDR2 FVKESK. Trimming stripped 0 bases from V and 6 bases from J, with 10 bases between. CDR3 amino acids: CASSQDTEQDTQYF. CDR3 DNA: TGTGCCAGCAGCCAAGATACTGAACAGGATACGCAGTATTTT.

This clone was observed a few times. J is TRBJ2-3 and V is TRBV19; unclear D gene. Germline CDR1 and CDR2: LNHDA and SQIVND (reference sequence). Trimming removed 6 bases at V and 6 bases at J, with 10 bases between. The CDR3 consists of 12 residues. The CDR3 DNA reads as TGTGCCAGTAGCGTAACGGGTGATACGCAGTATTTT. Amino acids: CASSVTGDTQYF. Variable domain in full (rest from reference TRBV19 and TRBJ2-3): DGGITQSPKYLFRKEGQNVTLSCEQNLNHDAMYWYRQDPGQGLRLIYYSQIVNDFQKGDIAEGYSVSREKKESFPLTVTSAQKNPTAFYLCASSVTGDTQYFGPGTRLTVL.

The rearrangement joins TRBV11-2 to TRBJ2-5; TRBD1 might be the D (5 bases). CDR1 is SGHAT, CDR2 FQNNGV, per germline. The CDR3 extends over 15 amino acids. V gave up 5 bases and J gave up 0 bases, with 13 bases separating them. This chain's CDR3 is CASSTRQGHQETQYF. DNA for the CDR3: TGTGCCAGCAGCACTCGTCAGGGTCACCAAGAGACCCAGTACTTC. The whole variable domain, filled in from reference TRBV11-2 and TRBJ2-5, reads EAGVAQSPRYKIIEKRQSVAFWCNPISGHATLYWYQQILGQGPKLLIQFQNNGVVDDSQLPKDRFSAERLKGVDSTLKIQPAKLEDSAVYLCASSTRQGHQETQYFGPGTRLLVL.

V is TRBV5-6 and J is TRBJ2-5; D remains ambiguous. The CDR3 sequence is 15 residues long. CDR1 SGHDT and CDR2 YYEEEE come from the germline V gene. Trimming took off 2 bases at V and 1 base at J, with 12 bases between the two ends. The CDR3 loop is CASSLSGRIQETQYF. The CDR3 coding sequence is TGTGCCAGCAGCTTAAGTGGAAGGATCCAAGAGACCCAGTACTTC.

The chain links TRBV30 to TRBJ1-2; 7 bases align to TRBD1. V shed 4 bases, J shed 11 bases, and the junction held 7 bases outside the gene matches. Per germline, CDR1 GTSNPN and CDR2 SVGIG (reference sequence). CDR3 size: 11 residues. The CDR3 DNA is TGTGCCTGGACTACCACAGGGGAATACACCTTC. This gives the protein CAWTTTGEYTF.

This clone appeared a few times. This rearrangement joins TRBV5-1 to TRBJ2-5; D gene ambiguous. Near its end, the DNA agrees better with TRBJ2-7, so the J call may be wrong. The CDR3 has 16 amino acids. CDR1 and CDR2 from the germline V gene are SGHRS and YFSETQ. In DNA, the CDR3 is TGCGCCAGCAGCTTGGCCTCAGCTGGAAGGTCCTACGAGCAGTACTTC. Residues: CASSLASAGRSYEQYF.

This chain joins TRBV29-1 and TRBJ1-4; the D gene is possibly TRBD1 (5 bases). Deletions cut 6 bases from V and 5 bases from J, with 10 bases between. CDR1 and CDR2 (germline): SQVTM, ANQGSEA. The CDR3 consists of 12 residues. The CDR3 spells CSVRDGNEKLFF. The CDR3 DNA is TGCAGCGTAAGGGACGGGAATGAAAAACTGTTTTTT.

The V call is TRBV25-1, the J call TRBJ2-2; D unresolved. The CDR3 totals 12 residues. CDR1 is MGHDK and CDR2 is SYGVNS in the germline V gene. V gave up 1 base and J gave up 7 bases, with 4 bases separating them. CDR3 region: CASSELLGELFF. CDR3 nucleotide sequence: TGTGCCAGCAGTGAATTACTCGGGGAGCTGTTTTTT.

The chain is built from TRBV7-6 and TRBJ2-6; perhaps D is TRBD1 or TRBD2 (5 bases each). The CDR3 consists of 19 residues. Trimming shortened V by 2 bases and J by 0 bases, and 17 bases separated the two germline ends. Germline V gene sequence: CDR1 SGHVS, CDR2 FNYEAQ. The CDR3 DNA sequence: TGTGCCAGCAGCTTAAGATCCCGGGACCCAGACTCTGGGGCCAACGTCCTGACTTTC. Its protein product is CASSLRSRDPDSGANVLTF.